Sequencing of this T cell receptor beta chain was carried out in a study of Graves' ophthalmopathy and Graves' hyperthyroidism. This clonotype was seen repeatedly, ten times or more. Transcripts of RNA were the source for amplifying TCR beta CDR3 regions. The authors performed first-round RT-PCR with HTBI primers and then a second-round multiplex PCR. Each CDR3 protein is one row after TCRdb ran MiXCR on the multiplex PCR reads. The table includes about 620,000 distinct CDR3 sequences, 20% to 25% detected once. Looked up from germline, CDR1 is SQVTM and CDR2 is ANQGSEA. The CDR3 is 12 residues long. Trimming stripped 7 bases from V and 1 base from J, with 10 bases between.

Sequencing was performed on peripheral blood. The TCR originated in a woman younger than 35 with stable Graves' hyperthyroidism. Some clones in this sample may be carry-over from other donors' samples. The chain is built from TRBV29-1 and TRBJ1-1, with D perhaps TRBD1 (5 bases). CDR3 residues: CSGGEGNTEAFF. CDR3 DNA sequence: TGCAGCGGGGGGGAGGGGAACACTGAAGCTTTCTTT.